This T cell receptor beta chain derives from a study of Ad26.COV2.S vaccination and SARS-CoV-2 variants. Germline-derived CDR1 and CDR2 are SGHNT and YYREEE (reference sequence). Losses at the gene ends were 4 bases for V and 6 bases for J; bases not matched to a gene: 6. This CDR3 spans 14 amino acids. Assay: immunoSEQ multiplex PCR; the TCRdb copy retains only in-frame clones and omits some. The table includes a few hundred thousand clones, about 87% detected once. Treatment here: about 20 received Ad26.COV2.S at low or high dose, single or two shots; about 5 received placebo; per-sample allocation not given. The investigators took samples on day 63 after the first vaccine or placebo injection. Cohort 1b enrolled adults aged 18-55 years in Boston.

The rearrangement joins TRBV5-4 to TRBJ2-7; 11 bases map to TRBD1. The source of this sequence is a person between 18 and 65 years old who received the Ad26.COV2.S COVID-19 vaccine or a placebo. The sequenced sample was peripheral blood, obtained in a trial of Ad26.COV2.S vaccine versus placebo. CDR3 sequence reads: CASSLGQGGGEQYF. CDR3 DNA sequence: TGTGCCAGCAGCCTGGGACAGGGGGGAGGCGAGCAGTACTTC.